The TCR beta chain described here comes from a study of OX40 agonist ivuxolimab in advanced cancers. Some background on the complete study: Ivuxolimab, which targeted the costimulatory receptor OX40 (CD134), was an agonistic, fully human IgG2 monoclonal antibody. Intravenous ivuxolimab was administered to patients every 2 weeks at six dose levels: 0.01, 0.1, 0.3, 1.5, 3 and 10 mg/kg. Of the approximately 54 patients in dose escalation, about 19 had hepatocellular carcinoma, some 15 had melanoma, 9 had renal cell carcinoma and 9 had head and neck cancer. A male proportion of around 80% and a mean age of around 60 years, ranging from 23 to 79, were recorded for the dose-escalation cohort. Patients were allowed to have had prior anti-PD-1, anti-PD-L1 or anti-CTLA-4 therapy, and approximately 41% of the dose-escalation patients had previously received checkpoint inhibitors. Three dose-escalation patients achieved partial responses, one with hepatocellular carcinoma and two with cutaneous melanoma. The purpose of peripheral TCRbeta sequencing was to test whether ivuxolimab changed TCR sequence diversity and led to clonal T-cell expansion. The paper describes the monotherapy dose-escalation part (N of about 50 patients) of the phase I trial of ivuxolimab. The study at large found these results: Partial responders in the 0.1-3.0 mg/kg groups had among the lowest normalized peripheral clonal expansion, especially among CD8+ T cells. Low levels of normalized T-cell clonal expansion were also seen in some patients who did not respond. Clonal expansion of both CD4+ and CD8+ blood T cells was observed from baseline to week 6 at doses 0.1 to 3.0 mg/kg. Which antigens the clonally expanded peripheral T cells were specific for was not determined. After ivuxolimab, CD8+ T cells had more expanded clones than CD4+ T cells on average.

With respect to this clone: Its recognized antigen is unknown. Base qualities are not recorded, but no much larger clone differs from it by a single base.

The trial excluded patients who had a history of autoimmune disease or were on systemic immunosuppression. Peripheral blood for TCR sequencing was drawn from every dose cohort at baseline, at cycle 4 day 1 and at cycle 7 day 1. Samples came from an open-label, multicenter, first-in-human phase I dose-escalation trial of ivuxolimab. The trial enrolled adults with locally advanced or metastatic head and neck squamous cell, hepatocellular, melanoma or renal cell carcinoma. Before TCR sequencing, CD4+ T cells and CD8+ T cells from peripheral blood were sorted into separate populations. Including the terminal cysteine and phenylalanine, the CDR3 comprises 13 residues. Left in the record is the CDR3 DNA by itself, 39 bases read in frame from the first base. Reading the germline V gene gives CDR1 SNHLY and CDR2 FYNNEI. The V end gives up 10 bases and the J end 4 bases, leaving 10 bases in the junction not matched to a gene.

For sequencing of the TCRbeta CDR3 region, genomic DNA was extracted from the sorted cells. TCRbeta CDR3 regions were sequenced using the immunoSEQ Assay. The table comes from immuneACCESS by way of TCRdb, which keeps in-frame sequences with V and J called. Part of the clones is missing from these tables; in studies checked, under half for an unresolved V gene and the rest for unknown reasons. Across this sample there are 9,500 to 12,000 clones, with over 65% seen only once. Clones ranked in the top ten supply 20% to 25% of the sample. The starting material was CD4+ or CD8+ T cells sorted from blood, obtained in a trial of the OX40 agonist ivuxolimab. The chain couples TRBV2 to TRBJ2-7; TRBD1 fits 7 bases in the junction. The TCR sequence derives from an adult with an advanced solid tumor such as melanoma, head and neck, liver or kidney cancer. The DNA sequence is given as TGTGCCAACACAGGGGCATTAGGATACGAGCAGTACTTC. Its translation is CANTGALGYEQYF.